This T cell receptor (beta chain) was identified in a study of blood T cell repertoires in COVID-19 (dated by TCRdb to between 2020 and 2021). Background for the entire study: The collaborator samples originated in the United States, Italy and Spain and spanned the acute and convalescent phases of COVID-19. The samples were drawn from the first 160 participants of the ongoing ImmuneRACE study and from some 1,300 subjects provided by 6 global collaborators. The material from the prospective study consisted of cDNA or gDNA derived from T cells, B-cell-depleted T cells, or PBMCs. The dataset comprised deeply sampled blood TCRbeta repertoires from subjects exposed to, actively infected with, or recovered from COVID-19. Nearly every sample came with metadata listing a de-identified subject ID, COVID-19 status, age in years and sex. The repertoires were released in a freely available public database meant as a resource for research on the immune response to SARS-CoV-2. HLA class I and class II types, where available, came from metadata supplied by the sample provider rather than from assay-based typing. Beyond this particular receptor, the publication reports: The amount of clinical and demographic metadata varied by source and participant and was provided uncurated.

Collaborating institutions collected whole blood in K2EDTA tubes following their own protocols. Collaborator samples were shipped for TCRbeta analysis as frozen whole blood, isolated PBMCs, or DNA extracted from either sample type. TCRbeta CDR3 regions were amplified from genomic DNA using the immunoSEQ Assay, a bias-controlled multiplex PCR. The authors' pipeline ran thus. The number of nucleated cells in each sample was estimated from the amplification of reference gene primers within the assay. To quantify the absolute abundance of each unique TCRbeta CDR3 rearrangement, sequence reads were collapsed and filtered. Productive Simpson clonality was computed per sample as the square root of Simpson's diversity index over productive rearrangements. The immuneACCESS repertoire file appears here via TCRdb, limited to in-frame rearrangements. These files lack a portion of the clones; in checked studies, under half of the deficit traces to unresolved V genes, and the cause of the others is not known. V, J and clone size are taken as reported in that table, and D and trimming were inferred from the DNA itself. For this sample there are almost 100,000 clones; more than 75% appear just once. Of the sample, under 13% falls within the top ten clones.

Trimming costs V 9 bases and J 1 base, and their ends lie 21 bases apart. The CDR3 covers 16 residues, taking in both the cysteine and the phenylalanine. Only the CDR3 DNA is retained, 48 bases long and in frame from the first base. In the germline V gene (reference sequence), CDR1 corresponds to SGHNT and CDR2 to YYREEE. A note on this clone: Its antigen is not yet known. No qualities accompany the bases; no much larger clone lies one base away.

Source material: peripheral blood. The clonotype was recovered from a man aged 50 to 60 with acute or convalescent COVID-19. Recombination connected TRBV5-4 to TRBJ2-3; the D gene is possibly TRBD2, with 5 bases matching. The CDR3 here reads CATQPEGPIGTDTQYF. The sequenced DNA is TGTGCCACCCAGCCCGAGGGTCCGATCGGCACAGATACGCAGTATTTT.